The present T cell receptor (beta chain) was sequenced within a study of neoadjuvant anti-PD-1 for oral cavity cancer. Deletions cut 10 bases from V and 2 bases from J, with 8 bases between. The CDR3 runs to 11 residues. The V gene's germline CDR1 is MNHNY and CDR2 SVGAGI (reference sequence). The method was immunoSEQ multiplex PCR; TCRdb's version includes in-frame clones alone and lacks a portion of them. The table includes approximately 13,000 clones, more than 75% detected once. Time point described: after neoadjuvant nivolumab, at surgical resection. This material consisted of PBMCs, taken after nivolumab (anti-PD-1) treatment. The chain links TRBV6-6 to TRBJ1-1, with D unresolved. The TCR was taken from a person aged 35 to 85 with oral cavity squamous cell carcinoma. The CDR3 is CAIRRNTEAFF. Here the CDR3 DNA reads TGTGCCATCAGACGAAACACTGAAGCTTTCTTT.